This TCR beta chain was observed in a study of blood T cell repertoires in COVID-19. Whole-study context: The cDNA or gDNA used as material had been derived from T cells, B-cell-depleted T cells, or PBMCs.

This clone appeared a few times. CDR1 is MDHEN, CDR2 SYDVKM, per germline. The CDR3 totals 11 residues. V was trimmed by 7 bases and J by 5 bases, leaving 8 bases between them. In the original processing: The authors estimated nucleated cell counts from reference gene primer amplification. Profiled with immunoSEQ multiplex PCR; TCRdb holds only in-frame clones, not every one. The DNA was the basis for D and trimming; V, J and clone size are from that table. The sample carries approximately 190,000 clones, 80% to 95% recorded once. The rearrangement joins TRBV28 to TRBJ1-2, with a tentative D call TRBD1 (5 bases). Sequencing used peripheral blood. This TCR was sampled from a man in his fifties or sixties with acute or convalescent COVID-19. The CDR3 is CASTGFYGYTF. As DNA, the CDR3 is TGTGCCAGCACAGGGTTTTATGGCTACACCTTC.